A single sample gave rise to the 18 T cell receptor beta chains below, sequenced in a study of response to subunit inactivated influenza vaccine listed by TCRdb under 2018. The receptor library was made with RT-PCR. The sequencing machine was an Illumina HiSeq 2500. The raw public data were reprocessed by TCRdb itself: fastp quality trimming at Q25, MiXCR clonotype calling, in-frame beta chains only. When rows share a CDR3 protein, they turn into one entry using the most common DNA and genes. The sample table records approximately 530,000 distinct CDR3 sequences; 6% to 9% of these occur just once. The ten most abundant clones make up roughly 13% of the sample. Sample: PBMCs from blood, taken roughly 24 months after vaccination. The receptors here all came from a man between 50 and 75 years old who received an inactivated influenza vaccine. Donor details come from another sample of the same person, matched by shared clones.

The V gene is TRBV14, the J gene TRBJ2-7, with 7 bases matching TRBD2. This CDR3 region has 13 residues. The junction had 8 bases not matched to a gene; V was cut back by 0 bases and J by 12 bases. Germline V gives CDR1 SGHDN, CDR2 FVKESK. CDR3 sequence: CASSQDSGGRAYF. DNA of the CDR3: TGTGCCAGCAGCCAAGATTCCGGCGGGAGAGCGTACTTC.

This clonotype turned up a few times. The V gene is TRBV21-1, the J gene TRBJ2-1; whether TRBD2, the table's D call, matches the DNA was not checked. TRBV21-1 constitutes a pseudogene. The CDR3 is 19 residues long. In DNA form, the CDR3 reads TGTGCCAGCAGCAAAGTGGGGACTAGCGGGAGAGGGACCTACAATGAGCAGTTCTTC. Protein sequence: CASSKVGTSGRGTYNEQFF.

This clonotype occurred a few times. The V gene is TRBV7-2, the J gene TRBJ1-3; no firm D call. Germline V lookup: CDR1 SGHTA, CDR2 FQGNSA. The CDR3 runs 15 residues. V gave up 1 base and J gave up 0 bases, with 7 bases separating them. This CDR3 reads CASSLGILSGNTIYF. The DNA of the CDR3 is TGTGCCAGCAGCTTAGGAATTCTCTCTGGAAACACCATATATTTT.

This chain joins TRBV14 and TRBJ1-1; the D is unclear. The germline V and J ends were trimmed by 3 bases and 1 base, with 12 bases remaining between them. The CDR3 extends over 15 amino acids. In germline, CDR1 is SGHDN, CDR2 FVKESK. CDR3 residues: CASSHRGRRNTEAFF. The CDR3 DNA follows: TGTGCCAGCAGCCACCGCGGACGTCGGAACACTGAAGCTTTCTTT.

CDR3 in DNA: TGTGCCAGCAGCTCCAGGACAGGGGGGTCCTATAATTCACCCCTCCACTTT. Translated, it gives CASSSRTGGSYNSPLHF. The chain has TRBV13 and TRBJ1-6, with 10 bases lining up with TRBD1. Germline CDR1 reads PRHDT; CDR2 reads FYEKMQ (reference sequence). After removal of 4 bases from V and 1 base from J, the junction contained 4 bases not matched to a gene. The CDR3 sequence is 17 residues long.

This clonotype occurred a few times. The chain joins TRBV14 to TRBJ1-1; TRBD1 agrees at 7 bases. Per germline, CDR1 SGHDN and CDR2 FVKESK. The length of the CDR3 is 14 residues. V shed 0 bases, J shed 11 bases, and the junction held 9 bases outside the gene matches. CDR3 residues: CASSQEWTATGAFF. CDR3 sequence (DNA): TGTGCCAGCAGCCAAGAGTGGACAGCGACAGGGGCTTTCTTT.

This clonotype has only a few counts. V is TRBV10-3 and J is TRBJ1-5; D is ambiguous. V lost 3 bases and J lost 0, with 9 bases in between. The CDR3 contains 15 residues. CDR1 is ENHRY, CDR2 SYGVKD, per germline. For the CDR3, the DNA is TGTGCCATCAGTGACGGTAAATATAGCAATCAGCCCCAGCATTTT. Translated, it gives CAISDGKYSNQPQHF.

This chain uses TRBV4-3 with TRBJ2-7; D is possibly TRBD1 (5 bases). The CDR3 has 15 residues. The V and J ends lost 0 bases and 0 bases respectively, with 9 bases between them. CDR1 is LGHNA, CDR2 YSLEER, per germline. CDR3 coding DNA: TGCGCCAGCAGCCAAGAAGACAGCAGCTCCTACGAGCAGTACTTC. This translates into CASSQEDSSSYEQYF.

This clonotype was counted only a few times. CDR3 residues: CASSLKGVFGYGYTF. In DNA form, the CDR3 reads TGTGCCAGCAGTTTGAAGGGTGTTTTTGGCTATGGCTACACCTTC. The V call is TRBV27, the J call TRBJ1-2; no firm D call. The CDR3 loop spans 15 amino acids. Deletions cut 3 bases from V and 4 bases from J, with 15 bases between. Germline V gene sequence: CDR1 MNHEY, CDR2 SMNVEV (reference sequence).

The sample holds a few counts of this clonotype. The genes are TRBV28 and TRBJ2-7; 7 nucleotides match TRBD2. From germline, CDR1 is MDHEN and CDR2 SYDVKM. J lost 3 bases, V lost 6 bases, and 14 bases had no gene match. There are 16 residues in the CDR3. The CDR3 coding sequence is TGTGCCAGCAGCCCAGCCAGCGGGGTTCGATACTACGAGCAGTACTTC. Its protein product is CASSPASGVRYYEQYF. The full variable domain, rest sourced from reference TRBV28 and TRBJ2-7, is DVKVTQSSRYLVKRTGEKVFLECVQDMDHENMFWYRQDPGLGLRLIYFSYDVKMKEKGDIPEGYSVSREKKERFSLILESASTNQTSMYLCASSPASGVRYYEQYFGPGTRLTVT.

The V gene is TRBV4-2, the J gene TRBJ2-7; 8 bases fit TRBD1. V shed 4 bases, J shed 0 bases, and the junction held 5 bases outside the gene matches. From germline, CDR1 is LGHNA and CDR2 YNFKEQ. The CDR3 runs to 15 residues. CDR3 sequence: CASSRGQGTSYEQYF. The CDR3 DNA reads TGTGCCAGCAGCCGTGGACAGGGCACCTCCTACGAGCAGTACTTC.

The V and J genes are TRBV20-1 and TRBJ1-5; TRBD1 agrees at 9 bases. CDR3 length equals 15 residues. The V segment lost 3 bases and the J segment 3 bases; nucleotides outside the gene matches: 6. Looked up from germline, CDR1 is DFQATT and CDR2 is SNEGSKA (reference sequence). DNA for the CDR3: TGCAGTGCTAGTCCGGGACAGGGTTTCAATCAGCCCCAGCATTTT. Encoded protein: CSASPGQGFNQPQHF.

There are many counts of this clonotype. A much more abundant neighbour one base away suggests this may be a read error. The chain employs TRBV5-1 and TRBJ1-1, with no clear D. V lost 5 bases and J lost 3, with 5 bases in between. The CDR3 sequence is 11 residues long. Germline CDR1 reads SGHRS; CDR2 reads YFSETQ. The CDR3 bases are TGCGCCAGCAGAGAGGACACTGAAGCTTTCTTT. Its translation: CASREDTEAFF.

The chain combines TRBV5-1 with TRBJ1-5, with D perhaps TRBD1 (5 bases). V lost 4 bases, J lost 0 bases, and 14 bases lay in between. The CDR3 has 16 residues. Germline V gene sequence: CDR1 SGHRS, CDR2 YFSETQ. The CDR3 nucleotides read TGCGCCAGCAGCCCGGGACCGATTAATAGCAATCAGCCCCAGCATTTT. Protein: CASSPGPINSNQPQHF. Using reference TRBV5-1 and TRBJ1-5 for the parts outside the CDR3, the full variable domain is KAGVTQTPRYLIKTRGQQVTLSCSPISGHRSVSWYQQTPGQGLQFLFEYFSETQRNKGNFPGRFSGRQFSNSRSEMNVSTLELGDSALYLCASSPGPINSNQPQHFGDGTRLSIL.

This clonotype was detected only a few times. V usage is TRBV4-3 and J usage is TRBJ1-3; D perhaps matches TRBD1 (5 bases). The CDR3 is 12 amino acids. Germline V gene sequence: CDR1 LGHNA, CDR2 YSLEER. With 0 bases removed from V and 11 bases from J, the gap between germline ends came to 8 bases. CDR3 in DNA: TGCGCCAGCAGCCAAGAGGGAGGGGCCATATATTTT. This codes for CASSQEGGAIYF.

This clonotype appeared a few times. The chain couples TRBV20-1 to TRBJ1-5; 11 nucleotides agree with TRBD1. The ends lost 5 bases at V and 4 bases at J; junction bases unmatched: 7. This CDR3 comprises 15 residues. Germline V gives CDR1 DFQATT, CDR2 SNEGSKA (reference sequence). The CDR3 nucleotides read TGCAGTGCTTCGCACCGGGACAGGGGGAATCAGCCCCAGCATTTT. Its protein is CSASHRDRGNQPQHF.

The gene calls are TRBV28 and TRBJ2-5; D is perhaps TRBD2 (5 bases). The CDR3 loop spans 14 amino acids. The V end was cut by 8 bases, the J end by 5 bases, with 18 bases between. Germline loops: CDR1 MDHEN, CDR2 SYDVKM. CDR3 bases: TGTGCCAGCCGCAGACATCCTCAGCGGGAGACCCAGTACTTC. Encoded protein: CASRRHPQRETQYF.

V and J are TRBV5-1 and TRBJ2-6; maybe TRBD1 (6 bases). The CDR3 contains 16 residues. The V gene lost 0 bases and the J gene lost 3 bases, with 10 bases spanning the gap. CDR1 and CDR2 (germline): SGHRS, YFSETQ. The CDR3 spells CASSLGGGFGANVLTF. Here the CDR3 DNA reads TGCGCCAGCAGCTTGGGAGGGGGTTTTGGGGCCAACGTCCTGACTTTC.